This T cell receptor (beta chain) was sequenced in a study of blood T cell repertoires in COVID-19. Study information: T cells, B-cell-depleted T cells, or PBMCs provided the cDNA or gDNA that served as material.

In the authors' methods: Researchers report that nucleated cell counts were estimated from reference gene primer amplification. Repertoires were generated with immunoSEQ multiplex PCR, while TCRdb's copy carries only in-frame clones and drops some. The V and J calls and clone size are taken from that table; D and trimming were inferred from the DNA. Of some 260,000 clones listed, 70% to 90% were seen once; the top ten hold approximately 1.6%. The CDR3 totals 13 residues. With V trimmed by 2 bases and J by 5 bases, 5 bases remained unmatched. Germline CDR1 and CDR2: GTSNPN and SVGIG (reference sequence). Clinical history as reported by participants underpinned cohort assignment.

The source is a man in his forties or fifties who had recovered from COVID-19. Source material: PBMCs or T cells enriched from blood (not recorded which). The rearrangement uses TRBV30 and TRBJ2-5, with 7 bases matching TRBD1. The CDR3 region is CAWSLNRGETQYF. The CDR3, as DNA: TGTGCCTGGAGTCTTAACAGGGGTGAGACCCAGTACTTC.